The next 25 T cell receptor beta chains were all read from a single sample in a study of cytomegalovirus exposure and HLA in healthy donors. 13 Jbeta primers and 60 Vbeta primers were used for the PCR. Sequencing was performed with immunoSEQ multiplex PCR; in TCRdb, only in-frame clones are kept and a portion is missing. The sample includes some 150,000 clones, about 74% of them seen just once. The sample taken for sequencing was PBMCs. The source is a man between 18 and 35 years old in good health and CMV-seropositive.

The rearrangement links TRBV6-5 to TRBJ2-7; TRBD1 aligns across 9 bases. The CDR3 contains 15 residues. Losses at the gene ends were 0 bases for V and 3 bases for J; bases not matched to a gene: 3. The germline CDR1 and CDR2 sequences are MNHEY and SVGAGI. Here the CDR3 reads CASSYSTGGVYEQYF. The CDR3 DNA reads TGTGCCAGCAGTTACTCGACAGGGGGTGTCTACGAGCAGTACTTC.

This chain joins TRBV6-5 and TRBJ1-1, with 7 nucleotides matching TRBD1. J lost 4 bases, V lost 5 bases, and 1 base had no gene match. Germline CDR1 is MNHEY and CDR2 is SVGAGI. The CDR3 runs to 12 residues. The CDR3 loop is CASSHRGTEAFF. CDR3 bases: TGTGCCAGCAGTCACAGGGGCACTGAAGCTTTCTTT.

In regard to this clone: Compared with germline, one end of the junction differs, possibly owing to a read error. The sample carries other DNA sequences with the same CDR3. The chain couples TRBV6-1 to TRBJ1-6, with D possibly TRBD1 on 6 matching bases. The CDR3 is 18 amino acids. Germline values: CDR1 MNHNS, CDR2 SASEGT. CDR3: CASSAQGWRASYNSPLHF. The CDR3 coding sequence is TGTGCCAGCAGTGCACAGGGCTGGCGGGCCTCCTATAATTCCCCCCTCCACTTT.

In this sample, this clone turned up a few times. The chain carries TRBV6-5 and TRBJ2-1, with 8 bases identical to TRBD2. V dropped 7 bases and J dropped 4; count of bases not matched to a gene: 9. Looked up from germline, CDR1 is MNHEY and CDR2 is SVGAGI. The CDR3 is 15 amino acids. The CDR3, as DNA: TGTGCCAGCACCCCTCCCGGGACTAGTTACAATGAGCAGTTCTTC. It yields the protein CASTPPGTSYNEQFF.

The J gene is TRBJ2-1, the V gene TRBV4-3; TRBD1 matches at 10 bases. With V trimmed by 2 bases and J by 0 bases, 4 bases remained unmatched. Germline V CDR1 and CDR2: LGHNA, YSLEER. This CDR3 is 17 amino acids long. Written as DNA, the CDR3 is TGCGCCAGCAGCCAAAGGACAGGGGGTAGCTCCTACAATGAGCAGTTCTTC. It translates to CASSQRTGGSSYNEQFF.

The J gene is TRBJ2-5, the V gene TRBV18, with 9 bases fitting TRBD2. The germline gives CDR1 KGHSH, CDR2 LQKENI. The length of the CDR3 is 17 residues. V dropped 3 bases and J dropped 5; count of bases not matched to a gene: 13. DNA of the CDR3: TGTGCCAGCTCACCCCAGAGGAGTAGCGGGGGTGGCGAGACCCAGTACTTC. This codes for CASSPQRSSGGGETQYF.

V usage is TRBV7-3 and J usage is TRBJ2-2; 10 nucleotides agree with TRBD1. There are 15 residues in the CDR3. Per the germline V gene, CDR1 is SGHTA and CDR2 is FQGTGA. V gave up 4 bases and J gave up 3 bases; unmatched junction bases: 2. The CDR3 spells CASSSGQGYTGELFF. The CDR3 nucleotides read TGTGCCAGCAGCTCGGGACAGGGGTACACCGGGGAGCTGTTTTTT.

The V call is TRBV6-5, the J call TRBJ2-4, with 8 bases matching TRBD2. V trimming: 5 bases; J trimming: 5 bases; junction bases outside the gene matches: 2. Germline loops: CDR1 MNHEY, CDR2 SVGAGI. The CDR3 contains 13 residues. CDR3 in amino acids: CASSELAENIQYF. The CDR3 bases are TGTGCCAGCAGTGAACTAGCGGAAAACATTCAGTACTTC.

This clone was detected only a few times. This chain links TRBV28 with TRBJ2-7, with D perhaps TRBD2 (6 bases). Per the germline V gene, CDR1 is MDHEN and CDR2 is SYDVKM. The CDR3 is 15 amino acids. The germline V and J ends were trimmed by 1 base and 1 base, with 11 bases remaining between them. CDR3 amino acids: CASSLFGSRSYEQYF. The CDR3 DNA follows: TGTGCCAGCAGTTTATTCGGGAGCCGGTCCTACGAGCAGTACTTC.

The chain joins TRBV6-5 to TRBJ1-5; 7 bases map to TRBD1. The length of the CDR3 is 15 residues. The junction had 6 bases not matched to a gene; V was cut back by 7 bases and J by 0 bases. The germline V gene encodes CDR1 MNHEY and CDR2 SVGAGI. For the CDR3, the DNA is TGTGCCAGCACCCCGACAGGGAGTAGCAATCAGCCCCAGCATTTT. Translating gives CASTPTGSSNQPQHF.

The rearrangement uses TRBV5-6 and TRBJ1-1; weak D call: TRBD1 (5 bases). Trimming pared 6 bases from V and 1 base from J, leaving 13 bases between. CDR3 size: 14 residues. Germline V lookup: CDR1 SGHDT, CDR2 YYEEEE. As DNA, the CDR3 is TGTGCCAGCATGCGGGACTTTGGGAACACTGAAGCTTTCTTT. This translates into CASMRDFGNTEAFF.

V is TRBV6-6 and J is TRBJ2-2, with 14 positions matching TRBD2. CDR3 length: 15 amino acids. Per the germline V gene, CDR1 is MNHNY and CDR2 is SVGAGI (reference sequence). The J segment lost 4 bases and the V segment lost 6 bases, leaving 1 base of the junction unmatched. The CDR3, as DNA: TGTGCCAGCAGAGGGACTAGCGGGAGCACCGGGGAGCTGTTTTTT. It encodes CASRGTSGSTGELFF.

The V gene is TRBV13, the J gene TRBJ2-1, with 10 bases fitting TRBD1. This CDR3 is built from 15 residues. Germline V gives CDR1 PRHDT, CDR2 FYEKMQ (reference sequence). The junction had 9 bases not matched to a gene; V was cut back by 6 bases and J by 7 bases. The DNA of the CDR3 is TGTGCCAGCAGTCACCGGGACAGGGGTTATAATGAGCAGTTCTTC. Residues: CASSHRDRGYNEQFF.

The gene calls are TRBV4-3 and TRBJ1-4; tentative D call: TRBD1 (6 bases). The CDR3 runs 15 residues. V was pared by 0 bases and J by 8 bases, with 13 bases between. The V gene's germline CDR1 is LGHNA and CDR2 YSLEER. The CDR3 loop reads CASSQDPGQREKLFF. The DNA for the CDR3 is TGCGCCAGCAGCCAAGACCCGGGACAACGGGAAAAACTGTTTTTT.

The chain links TRBV21-1 to TRBJ2-4; the table's D call, TRBD1, was not checked against the DNA. TRBV21-1 is given as a pseudogene. This CDR3 has 14 amino acids. The CDR3 region has the DNA TGTGCCAGCCCCAGGGACAGGGACAAAAACATTCAGTACTTC. Its protein is CASPRDRDKNIQYF.

The chain employs TRBV5-1 and TRBJ2-1, with D unclear. The CDR3 is 14 residues long. Between the trimmed V and J ends, which lost 2 bases and 5 bases, there was a span of 11 bases. Germline CDR1 and CDR2: SGHRS and YFSETQ. The CDR3 DNA reads as TGCGCCAGCAGCTTAATTGGCTCGAACAATGAGCAGTTCTTC. Protein: CASSLIGSNNEQFF.

The chain joins TRBV6-1 to TRBJ2-5; a possible D gene is TRBD1 (6 bases). The ends were cut back, 2 bases at V and 11 bases at J, with 24 bases in the middle. The CDR3 runs to 16 residues. CDR1 and CDR2 (germline): MNHNS, SASEGT. Here the CDR3 reads CASSEHIGDIRLEQYF. The CDR3 coding sequence is TGTGCCAGCAGTGAACACATTGGGGACATACGTTTGGAGCAGTACTTC.

The chain has TRBV11-1 and TRBJ1-2; no definite D call. The length of the CDR3 is 14 residues. Germline V gives CDR1 SGHAT, CDR2 FQDESV (reference sequence). V lost 4 bases and J lost 4, with 13 bases in between. The DNA for the CDR3 is TGTGCCAGCAGCTGGGCCTCAGAGCTCTATGGCTACACCTTC. It codes for CASSWASELYGYTF.

Turning to this clone: A read error may account for a junction end that differs from germline. V gene TRBV7-7 combines with J gene TRBJ2-5, with unresolved D. This CDR3 spans 15 amino acids. Germline CDR1 SSHAT, CDR2 FNYEAQ (reference sequence). CDR3 nucleotides: TGTGCTAGCAGCTTAGTGATCACACCCCAAGAGACCCAGTACTTC. Its protein product is CASSLVITPQETQYF.

The V and J genes are TRBV7-6 and TRBJ2-7; 7 bases align to TRBD1. Germline loops: CDR1 SGHVS, CDR2 FNYEAQ. The CDR3 totals 13 residues. V shed 5 bases and J 2 bases; nucleotides not matched to a gene: 3. CDR3 sequence: CASSLGTAYEQYF. CDR3 nucleotides: TGTGCCAGCAGCCTGGGGACAGCCTACGAGCAGTACTTC.

The J gene is TRBJ1-5, the V gene TRBV7-2; D unresolved. Germline V gene lookup returns CDR1 SGHTA and CDR2 FQGNSA. The CDR3 is made up of 15 amino acids. The V and J ends lost 1 base and 0 bases respectively, with 7 bases between them. The CDR3 DNA is TGTGCCAGCAGCTTAGTGGCAGATAGCAATCAGCCCCAGCATTTT. Protein: CASSLVADSNQPQHF.

V is TRBV14 and J is TRBJ1-2, with D maybe TRBD1 (5 bases). Germline lookup yields CDR1 SGHDN and CDR2 FVKESK. The CDR3 extends over 12 amino acids. Trimming shortened V by 6 bases and J by 2 bases, and 7 bases separated the two germline ends. The CDR3 here is CASRAGNYGYTF. DNA of the CDR3: TGTGCCAGCAGGGCAGGGAACTATGGCTACACCTTC.

The chain carries TRBV30 and TRBJ2-2; D perhaps matches TRBD2 (6 bases). Trimming left V 4 bases short and J 0 bases short, with 18 bases between. Germline-derived CDR1 and CDR2 are GTSNPN and SVGIG (reference sequence). The CDR3 contains 17 residues. CDR3 amino acids: CAWTGVDRGSNTGELFF. The DNA for the CDR3 is TGTGCCTGGACGGGGGTTGACCGGGGCTCGAACACCGGGGAGCTGTTTTTT. Filled out from reference TRBV30 and TRBJ2-2, the complete variable domain reads SQTIHQWPATLVQPVGSPLSLECTVEGTSNPNLYWYRQAAGRGLQLLFYSVGIGQISSEVPQNLSASRPQDRQFILSSKKLLLSDSGFYLCAWTGVDRGSNTGELFFGEGSRLTVL.

The chain couples TRBV14 to TRBJ2-6; perhaps TRBD2 as D (6 bases). Germline loops: CDR1 SGHDN, CDR2 FVKESK. Trimming shortened V by 3 bases and J by 0 bases, and 18 bases separated the two germline ends. This CDR3 has 19 residues. The CDR3 is CASSHGVPRGGSGANVLTF. CDR3 sequence (DNA): TGTGCCAGCAGCCACGGAGTGCCACGGGGAGGCTCTGGGGCCAACGTCCTGACTTTC.

The V and J genes are TRBV19 and TRBJ2-4; tentative D call: TRBD2 (7 bases). Per germline, CDR1 LNHDA and CDR2 SQIVND (reference sequence). The germline V and J ends were trimmed by 3 bases and 4 bases, with 13 bases remaining between them. The CDR3 contains 15 residues. As DNA, the CDR3 is TGTGCCAGTAGTATTAAAGGGGGACTAAAAAACATTCAGTACTTC. Protein sequence: CASSIKGGLKNIQYF.